The 10 T cell receptor beta chains presented below share a single source sample, sequenced in a study of Tregs in tolerant kidney transplant recipients. Only in-frame clones appear in the TCRdb table, and some are missing; sequencing was by immunoSEQ multiplex PCR. This table has some 80,000 clones, 98% appearing once. The sample in question was CD4+ T cells from blood, obtained before the transplant. The receptor source for this set is a human donor who received a combined kidney and bone marrow transplant.

The table lists this clone with a count of one. The gene calls are TRBV28 and TRBJ1-2; D perhaps matches TRBD1 (5 bases). The CDR3 consists of 15 residues. The germline V gene encodes CDR1 MDHEN and CDR2 SYDVKM. V lost 2 bases and J 4 bases, leaving 14 bases between the germline ends. The CDR3 loop is CASSLKGRDVYGYTF. In DNA, the CDR3 is TGTGCCAGCAGTTTAAAAGGGCGGGACGTCTATGGCTACACCTTC.

This chain links TRBV5-1 with TRBJ1-2, with a tentative D call TRBD1 (5 bases). The V end lost 4 bases, the J end lost 1 base, and 17 bases lay between the germline ends. Germline V gives CDR1 SGHRS, CDR2 YFSETQ. The CDR3 is 16 residues long. The CDR3: CASSRGETGFNYGYTF. The CDR3 nucleotides are TGCGCCAGCAGCCGGGGGGAAACAGGCTTTAACTATGGCTACACCTTC.

J is TRBJ2-7 and V is TRBV7-2; 15 nucleotides align to TRBD2. Trimming at V came to 5 bases and at J to 6 bases, leaving 8 bases not matched to a gene. The CDR3 is made up of 16 amino acids. The germline V gene encodes CDR1 SGHTA and CDR2 FQGNSA. The CDR3 reads CASSAGLAGGRGEQYF. The CDR3 DNA reads TGTGCCAGCAGCGCAGGACTAGCGGGGGGGCGGGGCGAGCAGTACTTC. Filled out from reference TRBV7-2 and TRBJ2-7, the complete variable domain reads GAGVSQSPSNKVTEKGKDVELRCDPISGHTALYWYRQSLGQGLEFLIYFQGNSAPDKSGLPSDRFSAERTGGSVSTLTIQRTQQEDSAVYLCASSAGLAGGRGEQYFGPGTRLTVT.

The chain has TRBV6-5 and TRBJ2-7; 7 bases agree with TRBD2. J was trimmed by 3 bases and V by 2 bases; bases with no gene match: 4. Germline V gene lookup returns CDR1 MNHEY and CDR2 SVGAGI. CDR3 length equals 14 residues. The DNA of the CDR3 is TGTGCCAGCAGTTACGTTTCTAGCGGCTACGAGCAGTACTTC. This encodes CASSYVSSGYEQYF.

The chain uses TRBV5-8 and TRBJ2-1; TRBD2 aligns across 7 bases. The CDR3 covers 15 residues. Unmatched junction bases numbered 6, after V lost 2 bases and J lost 4 bases. CDR1 is SGHTS, CDR2 YDEGEE, per germline. In DNA, the CDR3 is TGTGCCAGCAGCTTAGCGGGACGAAGTTACAATGAGCAGTTCTTC. Protein sequence: CASSLAGRSYNEQFF.

The chain couples TRBV6-5 to TRBJ1-1; 9 bases map to TRBD1. This CDR3 spans 11 amino acids. Germline V gene lookup returns CDR1 MNHEY and CDR2 SVGAGI. The V gene end was trimmed by 6 bases and the J gene end by 12 bases; junction bases not matched to a gene: 5. CDR3 sequence reads: CASSRDRETFF. In nucleotides, the CDR3 is TGTGCCAGCAGCCGGGACAGGGAAACTTTCTTT.

The J gene is TRBJ2-7, the V gene TRBV7-2; TRBD2 aligns across 10 bases. The CDR3 covers 16 residues. The germline CDR1 and CDR2 sequences are SGHTA and FQGNSA. The trim removed 4 bases at V and 7 bases at J, leaving 13 bases unmatched. The CDR3 region has the DNA TGTGCCAGCAGCTCGAGAATTCTAGCGGGAGCGGGGGAGCAGTACTTC. This sequence encodes CASSSRILAGAGEQYF.

This chain links TRBV30 with TRBJ1-2; 8 bases agree with TRBD1. Germline loops: CDR1 GTSNPN, CDR2 SVGIG (reference sequence). This CDR3 spans 13 amino acids. Germline trimming cut 5 bases from V and 4 bases from J; bases unmatched to any gene: 6. Here the CDR3 DNA reads TGTGCCTGGCAGGGGGCGCGAGGCTATGGCTACACCTTC. It yields the protein CAWQGARGYGYTF.

This rearrangement joins TRBV18 to TRBJ1-1, with D maybe TRBD1 (5 bases). Germline V gene data show CDR1 as KGHSH and CDR2 as LQKENI. Deletions cut 8 bases from V and 5 bases from J, with 24 bases between. The CDR3 has 16 residues. The CDR3 protein is CASTRVGPPGWTEAFF. The CDR3 DNA sequence: TGTGCCAGCACCCGAGTGGGGCCCCCTGGATGGACTGAAGCTTTCTTT.

This chain connects TRBV5-1 to TRBJ2-2; D not resolved. CDR1 and CDR2 from the germline V gene are SGHRS and YFSETQ. Deletions cut 0 bases from V and 1 base from J, with 4 bases between. The CDR3 covers 14 residues. CDR3 sequence (DNA): TGCGCCAGCAGCTTGGCCATGAACACCGGGGAGCTGTTTTTT. This translates into CASSLAMNTGELFF.